Presented here are 27 T cell receptor beta chains from one specimen sequenced in a study of monozygotic twins with inflammatory bowel disease. TCRdb re-called the 5' RACE reads and catalogs CDR3 proteins one per entry, DNA excluded. The table gives about 300,000 distinct CDR3 sequences; the top ten clones make up 5.6% of it. Sequenced material: blood. The origin of the receptors is a human donor with ulcerative colitis or Crohn's disease, or a healthy co-twin of an affected twin (not recorded which).

The chain links TRBV7-2 to TRBJ2-3; TCRdb outputs TRBD2, but without DNA this stays unchecked. Germline V gene sequence: CDR1 SGHTA, CDR2 FQGNSA. This CDR3 contains 15 residues. The CDR3 reads CASSSPPQGGGTQYF.

The chain links TRBV20-1 to TRBJ2-3. The CDR3 length is 13 residues. CDR1 DFQATT and CDR2 SNEGSKA come from the germline V gene (reference sequence). CDR3 sequence: CSAGLDSTDTQYF.

The chain employs TRBV12-3 or TRBV12-4 and TRBJ2-2; checking the TCRdb D call of TRBD1 is not possible without DNA. This CDR3 is built from 15 residues. Here the CDR3 reads CASIPGQGNTGELFF.

The chain combines TRBV5-6 with TRBJ2-7. CDR3 length: 13 amino acids. Looked up from germline, CDR1 is SGHDT and CDR2 is YYEEEE. The CDR3 region is CASSFGRAYEQYF.

This chain links TRBV6-5 with TRBJ2-2; the D gene TCRdb calls, TRBD1, cannot be checked with no DNA. The CDR3 extends over 14 amino acids. Germline V lookup: CDR1 MNHEY, CDR2 SVGAGI. CDR3 sequence: CASSWQGGDGELFF.

V usage is TRBV12-3 or TRBV12-4 and J usage is TRBJ2-3; there is no DNA to check the TCRdb D call of TRBD1. CDR3 length: 13 residues. Here the CDR3 reads CASSFPGKRTQYF.

J is TRBJ1-2 and V is TRBV6-5. The CDR3 runs 14 residues. CDR1 MNHEY and CDR2 SVGAGI come from the germline V gene. This CDR3 is CASSWTESSYGYTF.

The J gene is TRBJ2-7, the V gene TRBV10-3; without DNA, the TCRdb call of TRBD1 cannot be checked. Germline loops: CDR1 ENHRY, CDR2 SYGVKD. The CDR3 extends over 13 amino acids. The CDR3 sequence is CAISLGGLFEQYF.

V is TRBV7-2 and J is TRBJ2-5; TCRdb picks TRBD2, but there is no DNA to check that call. The CDR3 is 15 residues long. Germline V gene sequence: CDR1 SGHTA, CDR2 FQGNSA. The CDR3 region is CASSLSSSPQETQYF. The variable domain in full, with the rest retrieved from reference TRBV7-2 and TRBJ2-5, is GAGVSQSPSNKVTEKGKDVELRCDPISGHTALYWYRQSLGQGLEFLIYFQGNSAPDKSGLPSDRFSAERTGGSVSTLTIQRTQQEDSAVYLCASSLSSSPQETQYFGPGTRLLVL.

V is TRBV29-1 and J is TRBJ1-5; with no DNA, the TCRdb D assignment of TRBD1 cannot be verified. From germline, CDR1 is SQVTM and CDR2 ANQGSEA. The CDR3 consists of 15 residues. CDR3 in amino acids: CSVPGTGGLDQPQHF. The entire variable domain, with the rest obtained from reference TRBV29-1 and TRBJ1-5, is as follows: SAVISQKPSRDICQRGTSLTIQCQVDSQVTMMFWYRQQPGQSLTLIATANQGSEATYESGFVIDKFPISRPNLTFSTLTVSNMSPEDSSIYLCSVPGTGGLDQPQHFGDGTRLSIL.

J is TRBJ2-1 and V is TRBV24-1; TCRdb gives TRBD2 as the D gene, but with no DNA this cannot be confirmed. Germline CDR1 KGHDR, CDR2 SFDVKD. The length of the CDR3 is 16 residues. CDR3 residues: CATSEWSGGRYNEQFF.

The chain links TRBV9 to TRBJ2-3. Germline-derived CDR1 and CDR2 are SGDLS and YYNGEE. The length of the CDR3 is 13 residues. CDR3 sequence reads: CASSVVGSDTQYF.

The CDR3 is CASSQFTAWQYF. This rearrangement joins TRBV14 to TRBJ2-3. The CDR3 runs to 12 residues. Germline V lookup: CDR1 SGHDN, CDR2 FVKESK.

CDR3 sequence reads: CAISDWDSGSYEQYF. This rearrangement joins TRBV10-3 to TRBJ2-7; absent DNA, TCRdb's TRBD2 call cannot be checked. The germline V gene has CDR1 ENHRY and CDR2 SYGVKD. The length of the CDR3 is 15 residues.

The chain couples TRBV5-5 to TRBJ2-7. CDR3 length equals 15 residues. Looked up from germline, CDR1 is SGHKS and CDR2 is YYEKEE (reference sequence). CDR3 region: CASSLAAGAAYEQYF.

This CDR3 is CASRGAGGPTNTGELFF. V and J are TRBV6-1 and TRBJ2-2; the D call from TCRdb, TRBD2, cannot be confirmed without DNA. This CDR3 contains 17 residues. The germline gives CDR1 MNHNS, CDR2 SASEGT.

The rearrangement joins TRBV7-9 to TRBJ1-3; the D call from TCRdb, TRBD1, cannot be confirmed without DNA. Germline V gene data show CDR1 as SEHNR and CDR2 as FQNEAQ (reference sequence). This CDR3 comprises 16 residues. CDR3 sequence reads: CASSTGQGSSGNTIYF.

The chain has TRBV10-3 and TRBJ1-6; without DNA, the TCRdb call of TRBD1 cannot be checked. CDR3 size: 15 residues. Looked up from germline, CDR1 is ENHRY and CDR2 is SYGVKD. The chain's CDR3 is CAISRSGDRGSPLHF.

The chain employs TRBV28 and TRBJ2-1; TCRdb outputs TRBD1, but without DNA this stays unchecked. This CDR3 is built from 13 residues. Germline CDR1 MDHEN, CDR2 SYDVKM. The CDR3 region is CASRRTGYNEQFF.

The chain employs TRBV28 and TRBJ1-1. The CDR3 sequence is 13 residues long. Germline V gives CDR1 MDHEN, CDR2 SYDVKM. The CDR3: CASTSDRNTEAFF.

The chain has TRBV7-2 and TRBJ2-3; TCRdb's D call, TRBD2, is unchecked because there is no DNA. CDR3 length: 16 residues. The germline V gene has CDR1 SGHTA and CDR2 FQGNSA. CDR3 sequence: CASSTPPGLITDTQYF.

The chain combines TRBV27 with TRBJ2-7; there is no DNA to check the TCRdb D call of TRBD1. Germline lookup yields CDR1 MNHEY and CDR2 SMNVEV (reference sequence). The CDR3 contains 14 residues. CDR3 amino acids: CASSHRDRAYEQYF.

J is TRBJ2-7 and V is TRBV5-1; no DNA is available, so the TRBD1 call from TCRdb remains unchecked. The CDR3 has 15 amino acids. Per germline, CDR1 SGHRS and CDR2 YFSETQ. The CDR3 loop reads CASSLEVTGAYEQYF.

The chain uses TRBV28 and TRBJ1-1. The CDR3 length is 15 residues. CDR1 MDHEN and CDR2 SYDVKM come from the germline V gene. CDR3 protein: CASRSRQGENPEAFF.

The V call is TRBV6-1, the J call TRBJ1-5; TCRdb indicates TRBD1, and absent DNA this call remains unverified. Germline V gives CDR1 MNHNS, CDR2 SASEGT. The length of the CDR3 is 15 residues. The CDR3 sequence is CASSVKGAGNQPQHF.

The chain couples TRBV20-1 to TRBJ2-7; TCRdb returns TRBD2, unconfirmable since there is no DNA. The CDR3 runs to 14 residues. Looked up from germline, CDR1 is DFQATT and CDR2 is SNEGSKA (reference sequence). The chain's CDR3 is CSVPPRAGSYEQYF.

The chain carries TRBV7-2 and TRBJ2-7; TCRdb selects TRBD1, and the lack of DNA leaves this call unchecked. This CDR3 has 12 residues. From germline, CDR1 is SGHTA and CDR2 FQGNSA. CDR3 sequence: CASSPRQYEQYF.